These 22 T cell receptor beta chains share one sample of origin, sequenced in a study of T-cell reconstitution after alpha-beta-depleted transplantation in children. Unique molecular identifiers tagged the TCRbeta library. TCRdb reprocessed the PCR reads via MiXCR and lists one record per CDR3 protein. The table includes over 400,000 distinct CDR3 sequences, about an eighth detected once. The starting material was PBMCs from the stem cell graft donor, obtained from the stem cell graft. All receptors come from a human donor who donated a stem cell graft to a child with combined immunodeficiency.

There are many counts of this clonotype. The chain has TRBV7-2 and TRBJ1-6; D is possibly TRBD1 (6 bases). Germline CDR1 and CDR2: SGHTA and FQGNSA. Trimming left V 5 bases short and J 13 bases short, with 18 bases between. The CDR3 is made up of 14 amino acids. The CDR3: CASSPGQRGSPLHF. DNA of the CDR3: TGTGCCAGCAGCCCAGGACAGCGCGGGTCGCCCCTCCACTTT.

This clonotype was seen a handful of times. One end of the junction is discordant with germline, which a read error may explain. V gene TRBV7-9 combines with J gene TRBJ2-2; TRBD2 might be the D (5 bases). The CDR3 extends over 16 amino acids. Germline CDR1 reads SEHNR; CDR2 reads FQNEAQ (reference sequence). The CDR3 region is CASSFLLRVNAGELFF. For the CDR3, the DNA is TGTGCCAGCAGTTTTCTACTGAGGGTGAACGCCGGGGAGCTGTTTTTT.

This clonotype was recorded at least ten times. This rearrangement joins TRBV7-9 to TRBJ2-7; unclear D gene. This CDR3 has 13 residues. Germline lookup yields CDR1 SEHNR and CDR2 FQNEAQ (reference sequence). Deletions cut 5 bases from V and 5 bases from J, with 13 bases between. The CDR3 DNA sequence: TGTGCCAGCAGCCCCCGTGGATTGCACGAGCAGTACTTC. Translating it yields CASSPRGLHEQYF.

This clonotype was seen more than once but under ten times. The CDR3 DNA follows: TGTGCCACCAGCAGAGATCCGTCGGCAGATACGCAGTATTTT. Translation: CATSRDPSADTQYF. This chain links TRBV15 with TRBJ2-3; no clear D. Germline V CDR1 and CDR2: LNHNV, YYDKDF (reference sequence). V was cut by 0 bases and J by 4 bases, with 8 bases left in between. CDR3 length equals 14 residues. Variable domain in full (rest from reference TRBV15 and TRBJ2-3): DAMVIQNPRYQVTQFGKPVTLSCSQTLNHNVMYWYQQKSSQAPKLLFHYYDKDFNNEADTPDNFQSRRPNTSFCFLDIRSPGLGDTAMYLCATSRDPSADTQYFGPGTRLTVL.

The chain recombines TRBV28 with TRBJ2-3; 8 bases fit TRBD2. Germline CDR1 and CDR2: MDHEN and SYDVKM. This CDR3 is built from 14 residues. The V segment lost 3 bases and the J segment 8 bases; nucleotides outside the gene matches: 7. Written as DNA, the CDR3 is TGTGCCAGCAGTTTTGTCGGGGGGGCCGGTACGCAGTATTTT. Protein sequence: CASSFVGGAGTQYF. Together with reference TRBV28 and TRBJ2-3, the CDR3 gives the full variable domain: DVKVTQSSRYLVKRTGEKVFLECVQDMDHENMFWYRQDPGLGLRLIYFSYDVKMKEKGDIPEGYSVSREKKERFSLILESASTNQTSMYLCASSFVGGAGTQYFGPGTRLTVL.

This chain joins TRBV12-3 or TRBV12-4 and TRBJ2-3; 7 positions match TRBD2. V lost 8 bases, J lost 6 bases, and 11 bases stayed unmatched. The CDR3 totals 14 residues. This chain's CDR3 is CASGRDYPPDTQYF. The CDR3 DNA reads TGTGCCAGCGGCCGGGACTACCCCCCGGATACGCAGTATTTT.

The chain has TRBV6-2 or TRBV6-3 and TRBJ2-7; 8 positions match TRBD1. This CDR3 contains 14 residues. Germline CDR1 reads MNHEY; CDR2 reads SVGEGT. V lost 7 bases, J lost 5 bases, and 10 bases stayed unmatched. The CDR3 spells CASTPLTGDHEQYF. CDR3 in DNA: TGTGCCAGCACCCCCTTGACAGGGGACCACGAGCAGTACTTC.

CDR3 amino acids: CSAREGGGGKQYF. CDR3 nucleotides: TGCAGTGCTAGAGAGGGGGGAGGGGGGAAGCAGTATTTT. The genes are TRBV20-1 and TRBJ2-3, with a tentative D call TRBD2 (7 bases). Trimming removed 0 bases from V and 11 bases from J, with 15 bases in between. CDR1 DFQATT and CDR2 SNEGSKA come from the germline V gene (reference sequence). The CDR3 loop spans 13 amino acids.

This chain links TRBV29-1 with TRBJ1-2; TRBD1 aligns across 7 bases. Germline V gives CDR1 SQVTM, CDR2 ANQGSEA. The V and J ends lost 6 bases and 0 bases, in that order; junction bases with no gene match: 10. CDR3 length equals 15 residues. The CDR3 DNA reads TGCAGCGTGGGGGGACGACAGGGAGCTAACTATGGCTACACCTTC. Encoded protein: CSVGGRQGANYGYTF. The full variable domain, with the rest looked up from reference TRBV29-1 and TRBJ1-2, is SAVISQKPSRDICQRGTSLTIQCQVDSQVTMMFWYRQQPGQSLTLIATANQGSEATYESGFVIDKFPISRPNLTFSTLTVSNMSPEDSSIYLCSVGGRQGANYGYTFGSGTRLTVV.

Turning to this clonotype: Germline and junction disagree at one end, which may indicate a read error. The gene calls are TRBV7-7 and TRBJ2-5, with D possibly matching TRBD2 (5 bases). Germline V CDR1 and CDR2: SSHAT, FNYEAQ (reference sequence). The CDR3 covers 13 residues. For the CDR3, the DNA is TGTGCTAGCAACCCGGGAAGTCCGGGGACCCAGTACTTC. Its protein is CASNPGSPGTQYF.

Notes on this clonotype: The junction does not match germline at one end; this may be a read error. The chain has TRBV7-2 and TRBJ2-5; D is unresolved. Germline loops: CDR1 SGHTA, CDR2 FQGNSA. This CDR3 is 16 amino acids long. The CDR3 DNA is TGTGTCAGCAGCGTCGGACCGCTAGGGAACGAAGAGACCCAGTACTTC. Translating it yields CVSSVGPLGNEETQYF.

This clonotype occurred a few times. The chain recombines TRBV29-1 with TRBJ2-3; 15 nucleotides align to TRBD2. CDR3 length: 16 amino acids. Trimming cost V 4 bases and J 1 base; bases outside gene matches: 3. Per germline, CDR1 SQVTM and CDR2 ANQGSEA. This CDR3 reads CSVGGTSGRRTDTQYF. DNA for the CDR3: TGCAGCGTTGGGGGGACTAGCGGGAGGCGCACAGATACGCAGTATTTT.

A few counts support this clonotype. V is TRBV11-2 and J is TRBJ2-3; TRBD2 matches at 7 bases. V lost 5 bases and J lost 5; bases outside the gene matches: 13. Per the germline V gene, CDR1 is SGHAT and CDR2 is FQNNGV. The CDR3 is 16 residues long. This chain's CDR3 is CASSSLGGGQKDTQYF. The CDR3 DNA follows: TGTGCCAGCAGCAGCTTGGGGGGAGGGCAGAAAGATACGCAGTATTTT.

The V call is TRBV19, the J call TRBJ2-7; 9 bases agree with TRBD2. Trimming took 1 base from V and 3 from J; bases not matched to a gene: 7. Germline loops: CDR1 LNHDA, CDR2 SQIVND (reference sequence). The CDR3 runs 16 residues. The CDR3 is CASSIGSTSGVYEQYF. CDR3 nucleotides: TGTGCCAGTAGTATAGGTTCGACTAGCGGAGTCTACGAGCAGTACTTC.

This clonotype was seen repeatedly, ten times or more. V usage is TRBV29-1 and J usage is TRBJ2-7; 13 bases map to TRBD2. V shed 6 bases, J shed 2 bases, and the junction held 4 bases outside the gene matches. Germline-derived CDR1 and CDR2 are SQVTM and ANQGSEA. This CDR3 spans 14 amino acids. CDR3 in DNA: TGCAGCGTGGGGGGACTAGCGGGGCCCTACGAGCAGTACTTC. This sequence encodes CSVGGLAGPYEQYF.

The V and J genes are TRBV11-2 and TRBJ2-7; D not certain. Trimming cost V 5 bases and J 1 base, with 15 bases left between them. This CDR3 is 15 amino acids long. Germline V gives CDR1 SGHAT, CDR2 FQNNGV. CDR3 region: CASSPGRARSYEQYF. CDR3 coding DNA: TGTGCCAGCAGCCCAGGAAGGGCCAGGTCCTACGAGCAGTACTTC.

This clonotype has ten or more counts. The chain couples TRBV7-2 to TRBJ2-5; D might be TRBD2 (6 bases). Germline-derived CDR1 and CDR2 are SGHTA and FQGNSA. The CDR3 contains 17 residues. Between the trimmed V and J ends, which lost 2 bases and 4 bases, there was a span of 20 bases. The CDR3 loop is CASSLYPAPGRGETQYF. The CDR3 coding sequence is TGTGCCAGCAGCTTATACCCGGCCCCGGGGCGGGGAGAGACCCAGTACTTC.

This clonotype was found many times. This chain connects TRBV9 to TRBJ2-2; no firm D call. Germline loops: CDR1 SGDLS, CDR2 YYNGEE. CDR3 length: 13 residues. Trimming took 2 bases from V and 4 from J, leaving 6 bases between them. CDR3 bases: TGTGCCAGCAGCGTTTCGCCCACCGGGGAGCTGTTTTTT. Protein: CASSVSPTGELFF.

Ten or more counts support this clonotype. The gene calls are TRBV12-3 or TRBV12-4 and TRBJ2-2, with 9 bases aligning to TRBD1. The CDR3 runs 17 residues. V dropped 1 base and J dropped 3; count of bases not matched to a gene: 6. CDR3 nucleotide sequence: TGTGCCAGCAGTTTAGATGTACGGGACAGGGACACCGGGGAGCTGTTTTTT. Translated: CASSLDVRDRDTGELFF.

This clonotype was seen ten or more times. The chain uses TRBV29-1 and TRBJ1-1; 9 bases match TRBD1. Germline loops: CDR1 SQVTM, CDR2 ANQGSEA. CDR3 length: 12 residues. V trimming: 6 bases; J trimming: 5 bases; junction bases outside the gene matches: 4. CDR3 residues: CSVLDRGTEAFF. Here the CDR3 DNA reads TGCAGCGTCCTGGACAGGGGAACTGAAGCTTTCTTT.

V is TRBV9 and J is TRBJ2-5, with 10 bases matching TRBD2. J was trimmed by 11 bases and V by 3 bases; bases with no gene match: 19. The germline CDR1 and CDR2 sequences are SGDLS and YYNGEE. The CDR3 spans 17 residues. CDR3 in amino acids: CASSGELAGPPGGAQYF. CDR3 coding DNA: TGTGCCAGCAGCGGGGAACTAGCGGGGCCTCCAGGAGGAGCTCAGTACTTC.

The chain carries TRBV6-5 and TRBJ2-7; TRBD2 aligns across 11 bases. Germline V gene lookup returns CDR1 MNHEY and CDR2 SVGAGI. Trimming at V came to 4 bases and at J to 6 bases, leaving 8 bases not matched to a gene. This CDR3 has 15 residues. In nucleotides, the CDR3 is TGTGCCAGCAGTTTGACCCTAGCGGGAGGTTCCGAGCAGTACTTC. Its translation: CASSLTLAGGSEQYF.